Listed below are T cell receptor beta chains from one sample, sequenced in a study of T cell responses to AZD1222 COVID-19 vaccine. Here immunoSEQ multiplex PCR was the method, and the copy in TCRdb shows in-frame clones only, minus some. The sample holds approximately 140,000 clones; around nine tenths are singletons and the top ten take about 4.1%. Sequenced here: peripheral blood, sampled 28 days after the second AZD1222 dose. These receptors were collected from an adult who received the AZD1222 COVID-19 vaccine. Both conserved end residues are part of each CDR3. Each record gives: J gene, clone size, D gene, V gene, CDR3 DNA, CDR3 protein. The D gene is left open where the match is weak. Part of the rows lack a size; the others show once, few, many or a class for expanded clones.

>TRBJ2-1|NA|TRBD1|TRBV7-2
TGTGCCAGCAGCTTAGCCAGGGGGCGTTTCGATGAGCAGTTCTTC
CASSLARGRFDEQFF
>TRBJ2-3|NA|TRBD1|TRBV7-2
TGTGCCAGCAGCCCCTTAGGGGGCAGGGTTAGCACAGATACGCAGTATTTT
CASSPLGGRVSTDTQYF
>TRBJ2-5|NA|TRBD2|TRBV9
TGTGCCAGCAGTCATCTAGCGGGGACGAAAGAGACCCAGTACTTC
CASSHLAGTKETQYF
>TRBJ2-5|NA|NA|TRBV5-4
TGTGCCAGCAGCCCCAGGTTCAGGGGCGAAGAGACCCAGTACTTC
CASSPRFRGEETQYF
>TRBJ2-1|NA|TRBD2|TRBV3-1/TRBV3-2
TGTGCCAGCAGCCAATTCGGGGGGGGCAATGAGCAGTTCTTC
CASSQFGGGNEQFF
>TRBJ2-7|few|TRBD1|TRBV27
TGTGCCAGCAGTAGGGGGGACAGGCCAAGCTACGAGCAGTACTTC
CASSRGDRPSYEQYF
>TRBJ2-1|NA|TRBD1|TRBV7-3
TGTGCCAGCAGCGCTGGGGGGACAGGGAATGAGCAGTTCTTC
CASSAGGTGNEQFF
>TRBJ1-2|NA|NA|TRBV18
TGTGCCAGCTCACCAAATGCCTTGCGGGGTCTTGGCTACACCTTC
CASSPNALRGLGYTF
>TRBJ1-3|NA|NA|TRBV2
TGTGCCAGCAGTGTCGGGGGATCGGCAAACACCATATATTTT
CASSVGGSANTIYF
>TRBJ1-2|NA|NA|TRBV12-3/TRBV12-4
TGTGCCAGCAGTTCCCACTATGGCTACACCTTC
CASSSHYGYTF
>TRBJ1-4|NA|NA|TRBV27
TGTGCCAGCAGTCCCGTCGTGGCTAATGAAAAACTGTTTTTT
CASSPVVANEKLFF
>TRBJ1-2|NA|TRBD1|TRBV29-1
TGCAGCGCTACGCCGGGACAGGGTAATGGCTACACCTTC
CSATPGQGNGYTF
>TRBJ2-5|once|NA|TRBV19
TGTGCCAGTACTACACAACTAGGACAAGAGACCCAGTACTTC
CASTTQLGQETQYF
>TRBJ1-2|NA|NA|TRBV7-6
TGTGCCAGCAGCCCGGACCTCTACTATGGCTACACCTTC
CASSPDLYYGYTF
>TRBJ1-5|NA|NA|TRBV10-3
TGTGCCATCAGTGAGTGGCGGGCTCCGGAGCCCCAGCATTTT
CAISEWRAPEPQHF
>TRBJ2-1|NA|TRBD2|TRBV19
TGTGCCAGTAGGCCAGGGACTAGCGGGGACAATGAGCAGTTCTTC
CASRPGTSGDNEQFF
>TRBJ2-7|once|TRBD2|TRBV7-2
TGTGCCAGCAGCTTAGGGCTAGCGGGGGCAAACGAGCAGTACTTC
CASSLGLAGANEQYF
>TRBJ1-5|NA|TRBD1|TRBV7-3
TGTGCCAGCAGCGAACGCCGGGACAGCGATCGGGGTCAGCCCCAGCATTTT
CASSERRDSDRGQPQHF
>TRBJ1-3|NA|NA|TRBV19
TGTGCCAGTAGTATAAACCCCAGCTCTGGAAACACCATATATTTT
CASSINPSSGNTIYF
>TRBJ2-7|few|TRBD2|TRBV7-9
TGTGCCAGCAGCCCCCGAAGAGGGAGCGGGGACGAGCAGTACTTC
CASSPRRGSGDEQYF